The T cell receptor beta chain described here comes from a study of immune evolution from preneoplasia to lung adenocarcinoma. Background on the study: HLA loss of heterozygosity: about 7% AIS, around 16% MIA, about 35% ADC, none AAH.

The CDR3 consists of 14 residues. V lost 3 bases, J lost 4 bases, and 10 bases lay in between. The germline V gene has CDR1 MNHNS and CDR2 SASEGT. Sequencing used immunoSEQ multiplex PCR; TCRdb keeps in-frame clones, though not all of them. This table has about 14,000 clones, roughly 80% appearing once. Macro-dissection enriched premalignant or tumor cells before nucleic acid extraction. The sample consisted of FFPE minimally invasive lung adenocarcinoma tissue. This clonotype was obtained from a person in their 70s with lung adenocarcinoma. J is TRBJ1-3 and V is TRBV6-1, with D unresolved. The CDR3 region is CASSDRFPGNTIYF. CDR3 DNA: TGTGCCAGCAGTGACAGGTTCCCCGGAAACACCATATATTTT.